These 9 T cell receptor beta chains came from one sample sequenced in a study of T cells in localized non-small cell lung cancer. Clones were read by immunoSEQ multiplex PCR, and TCRdb kept only the in-frame ones, dropping some. The table lists 55,000 to 65,000 clones, 80% to 90% of them singletons, with 22% in the top ten. Source: peripheral blood, taken before any cancer treatment. All receptors come from a man between 40 and 75 years old with stage I squamous cell lung carcinoma.

The chain's CDR3 is CASSLSSPLGQSIPGYTF. CDR3 in DNA: TGTGCCAGCAGCTTGTCTTCCCCCCTGGGACAAAGCATACCGGGCTACACCTTC. The chain recombines TRBV5-6 with TRBJ1-2; TRBD1 might be the D (6 bases). Per germline, CDR1 SGHDT and CDR2 YYEEEE. This CDR3 is built from 18 residues. Trimming cost V 1 base and J 8 bases, with 27 bases left between them.

V and J are TRBV28 and TRBJ1-5, with D possibly matching TRBD1 (6 bases). V lost 6 bases and J 7 bases, leaving 16 bases between the germline ends. The CDR3 runs to 14 residues. Germline-derived CDR1 and CDR2 are MDHEN and SYDVKM. In DNA, the CDR3 is TGTGCCAGCAGCCCATCGGGGGGCCGACAGCCCCAGCATTTT. Its protein is CASSPSGGRQPQHF.

In DNA, the CDR3 is TGTGCCAGCAGCCATCCACAGGGAGCACCTAAGCAGTACTTC. It translates to CASSHPQGAPKQYF. V and J are TRBV7-8 and TRBJ2-7; perhaps TRBD1 as D (6 bases). The germline gives CDR1 SGHVS, CDR2 FQNEAQ. CDR3 size: 14 residues. Trimming pared 5 bases from V and 8 bases from J, leaving 19 bases between.

The rearrangement uses TRBV6-1 and TRBJ2-5; D possibly matches TRBD1 or TRBD2 (6 bases each). V gave up 4 bases and J gave up 7 bases, with 16 bases separating them. In germline, CDR1 is MNHNS, CDR2 SASEGT. CDR3 length: 14 residues. The CDR3 loop reads CASSAPGARGTQYF. Here the CDR3 DNA reads TGTGCCAGCAGTGCCCCGGGGGCGCGGGGGACCCAGTACTTC.

The V gene is TRBV9, the J gene TRBJ2-2, with D possibly matching TRBD1 (6 bases). Germline CDR1 reads SGDLS; CDR2 reads YYNGEE. The CDR3 is 15 residues long. Trimming removed 4 bases from V and 5 bases from J, with 15 bases in between. The CDR3, as DNA: TGTGCCAGCAGCAGTAGGGACATCATGACCGGGGAGCTGTTTTTT. Translating it yields CASSSRDIMTGELFF.

This chain uses TRBV30 with TRBJ2-1; TRBD2 agrees at 11 bases. The CDR3 contains 15 residues. CDR1 is GTSNPN, CDR2 SVGIG, per germline (reference sequence). The junction had 6 bases not matched to a gene; V was cut back by 5 bases and J by 3 bases. CDR3 amino acids: CAWDSGRAIYNEQFF. Here the CDR3 DNA reads TGTGCCTGGGATAGCGGGAGGGCCATCTACAATGAGCAGTTCTTC.

The rearrangement uses TRBV2 and TRBJ2-1; TRBD2 agrees at 9 bases. V lost 5 bases, J lost 9 bases, and 5 bases stayed unmatched. Germline assignment: CDR1 SNHLY and CDR2 FYNNEI. The CDR3 is made up of 13 amino acids. The CDR3 protein is CASSSQAGGEQFF. The DNA for the CDR3 is TGTGCCAGCAGTTCTCAAGCGGGAGGTGAGCAGTTCTTC. The whole variable domain, filled in from reference TRBV2 and TRBJ2-1, reads EPEVTQTPSHQVTQMGQEVILRCVPISNHLYFYWYRQILGQKVEFLVSFYNNEISEKSEIFDDQFSVERPDGSNFTLKIRSTKLEDSAMYFCASSSQAGGEQFFGPGTRLTVL.

The chain couples TRBV9 to TRBJ1-2; D is undetermined. Germline CDR1 reads SGDLS; CDR2 reads YYNGEE. Trimming pared 3 bases from V and 7 bases from J, leaving 7 bases between. The CDR3 has 11 amino acids. The CDR3 loop is CASSALLGYTF. CDR3 coding DNA: TGTGCCAGCAGCGCTCTCCTTGGCTACACCTTC.

As DNA, the CDR3 is TGTGCCAGTAGTATCCAGGGGGAAACGAATGAGCAGTTCTTC. Translated: CASSIQGETNEQFF. V is TRBV19 and J is TRBJ2-1; 7 positions agree with TRBD1. Germline trimming cut 3 bases from V and 7 bases from J; bases unmatched to any gene: 6. Germline CDR1 is LNHDA and CDR2 is SQIVND (reference sequence). This CDR3 is 14 amino acids long.